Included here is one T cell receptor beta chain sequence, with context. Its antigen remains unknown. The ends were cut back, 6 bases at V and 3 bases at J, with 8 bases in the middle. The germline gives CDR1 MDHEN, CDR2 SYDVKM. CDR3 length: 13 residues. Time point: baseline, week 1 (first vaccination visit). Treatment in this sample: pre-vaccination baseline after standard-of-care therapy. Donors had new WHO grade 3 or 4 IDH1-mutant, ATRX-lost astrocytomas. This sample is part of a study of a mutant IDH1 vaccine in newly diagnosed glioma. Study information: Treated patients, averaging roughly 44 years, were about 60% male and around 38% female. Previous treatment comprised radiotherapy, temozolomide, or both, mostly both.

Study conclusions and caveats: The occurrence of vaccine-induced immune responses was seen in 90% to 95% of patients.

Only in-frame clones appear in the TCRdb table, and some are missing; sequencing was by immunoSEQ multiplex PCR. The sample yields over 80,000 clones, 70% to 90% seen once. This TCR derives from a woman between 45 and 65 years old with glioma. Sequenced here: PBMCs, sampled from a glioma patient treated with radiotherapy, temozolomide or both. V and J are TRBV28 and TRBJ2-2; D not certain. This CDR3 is CASRHRDTGELFF. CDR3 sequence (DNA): TGTGCCAGCAGGCACAGAGACACCGGGGAGCTGTTTTTT.